The entry that follows covers one T cell receptor (beta chain) sequence. These data originate in a study of identical twins. Carrying unique molecular identifiers, the cDNA also gained a universal primer site through template switching. TCRdb processed the 5' RACE reads anew with MiXCR; each CDR3 protein has one entry. The data show about 520,000 distinct CDR3 sequences, roughly a fifth seen once. The CDR3 contains 15 residues. V gave up 5 bases and J gave up 0 bases, with 14 bases separating them. Separately, the same data were catalogued under a study of T cells expressing NK-cell markers. From that report: In a handful of donors, dominant clonotypes made up about 28.3-65% of CD3+CD56-NKG2C+ cells.

The chain joins TRBV12-3 or TRBV12-4 to TRBJ2-7; D perhaps matches TRBD1 (6 bases). The sample consisted of CD4+ T cells sorted from blood. This receptor was obtained from a woman younger than 30 in good health. CDR3 sequence: CASSARTVRSYEQYF. Written as DNA, the CDR3 is TGTGCCAGCAGTGCCCGGACAGTGCGCTCCTACGAGCAGTACTTC.